Below, 17 T cell receptor beta chains from the same sample are listed, as sequenced in a study of cytomegalovirus exposure and HLA in healthy donors (dated by TCRdb to between 2016 and 2019). The method behind the library was the immunoSEQ multiplex PCR assay. The multiplex PCR relied on a mix of 60 forward primers for TCR Vbeta segments and 13 reverse primers for TCR Jbeta segments. In TCRdb, the immuneACCESS table is reduced to in-frame sequences with V and J assigned. These tables do not hold every clone; where another copy was compared, an unresolved V gene accounts for under half, and the others remain unexplained. Here the sample has over 110,000 clones; roughly four fifths occur a single time. Around 2.5% of the sample lies in the top ten. The sample consisted of PBMCs. These receptors all stem from a male donor in good health and CMV-seronegative.

This clone is a singleton in its sample. This rearrangement joins TRBV4-1 to TRBJ1-6; D remains ambiguous. The CDR3 runs to 15 residues. The V gene lost 1 base and the J gene lost 7 bases, with 11 bases spanning the gap. Germline CDR1 is MGHRA and CDR2 is YSYEKL. The CDR3 region is CASSQVATQNSPLHF. CDR3 nucleotide sequence: TGCGCCAGCAGCCAAGTCGCGACACAGAATTCACCCCTCCACTTT.

The chain is built from TRBV27 and TRBJ2-1; maybe TRBD1 (5 bases). V lost 3 bases, J lost 7 bases, and 10 bases lay in between. CDR1 is MNHEY, CDR2 SMNVEV, per germline (reference sequence). CDR3 length: 13 amino acids. The CDR3 sequence: CASSLSRTNEQFF. CDR3 DNA: TGTGCCAGCAGTTTGAGCAGGACAAATGAGCAGTTCTTC.

This clone was counted between two and nine times. V gene TRBV7-2 combines with J gene TRBJ1-2, with D maybe TRBD1 (6 bases). The ends were cut back, 6 bases at V and 5 bases at J, with 16 bases in the middle. Germline lookup yields CDR1 SGHTA and CDR2 FQGNSA. The CDR3 has 14 amino acids. CDR3 amino acids: CASSPGGELYGYTF. The CDR3 DNA sequence: TGTGCCAGCAGTCCGGGGGGCGAACTTTATGGCTACACCTTC.

This clone occurred a few times. Compared with germline, one end of the junction differs, possibly owing to a read error. The chain recombines TRBV7-3 with TRBJ2-3, with TRBD2 matching over 7 bases. The CDR3 has 16 residues. The germline gives CDR1 SGHTA, CDR2 FQGTGA. CDR3 residues: CASSLGFGGSIDTQYF. CDR3 coding DNA: TGTGCCAGCAGCTTGGGATTCGGCGGGAGCATAGATACGCAGTATTTT.

The gene calls are TRBV29-1 and TRBJ1-2, with a tentative D call TRBD1 (5 bases). This CDR3 region has 10 residues. Per the germline V gene, CDR1 is SQVTM and CDR2 is ANQGSEA. This CDR3 is CSSKGRGYTF. DNA of the CDR3: TGCTCCTCCAAGGGGCGAGGCTACACCTTC.

The V gene is TRBV7-2, the J gene TRBJ2-7, with D possibly matching TRBD2 (6 bases). The CDR3 extends over 15 amino acids. The germline gives CDR1 SGHTA, CDR2 FQGNSA. Between the trimmed V and J ends, which lost 5 bases and 2 bases, there was a span of 16 bases. CDR3 protein: CASSLLAIAAYEQYF. CDR3 nucleotides: TGTGCCAGCAGCCTTCTAGCGATAGCGGCCTACGAGCAGTACTTC.

The V gene is TRBV7-9, the J gene TRBJ1-4, with D possibly TRBD1 on 6 matching bases. V dropped 6 bases and J dropped 8 bases, with 16 bases sitting between them. CDR1 is SEHNR and CDR2 is FQNEAQ in the germline V gene (reference sequence). CDR3 length equals 14 residues. The CDR3, as DNA: TGTGCCAGCAGTTCGCAGGGGAACCTAGAAAAACTGTTTTTT. Residues: CASSSQGNLEKLFF.

This clone was counted a single time. The gene calls are TRBV4-3 and TRBJ2-7; 11 bases agree with TRBD2. CDR1 is LGHNA and CDR2 is YSLEER in the germline V gene. This CDR3 has 20 residues. V lost 0 bases to trimming and J lost 0 bases; unmatched junction nucleotides: 13. DNA of the CDR3: TGCGCCAGCAGCCAAGAGACAGGTGGGGGACTAGCGGCTAGCTCCTACGAGCAGTACTTC. Its translation is CASSQETGGGLAASSYEQYF.

This clone was counted a single time. The chain joins TRBV2 to TRBJ2-2, with 7 nucleotides matching TRBD2. CDR1 SNHLY and CDR2 FYNNEI come from the germline V gene. This CDR3 is 17 amino acids long. V lost 6 bases to trimming and J lost 4 bases; unmatched junction nucleotides: 14. The DNA for the CDR3 is TGTGCCAGCAGCTATCATACTAGCGACCCGAGCACCGGGGAGCTGTTTTTT. Residues: CASSYHTSDPSTGELFF.

In its sample, this clone was seen a few times. This sequence joins TRBV4-3 and TRBJ2-3; a weak D match, TRBD2 (6 bases). V was cut by 0 bases and J by 0 bases, with 10 bases left in between. Germline V lookup: CDR1 LGHNA, CDR2 YSLEER. CDR3 length: 16 residues. In DNA form, the CDR3 reads TGCGCCAGCAGCCAAGATCTGGCGGGAAGCACAGATACGCAGTATTTT. Its protein is CASSQDLAGSTDTQYF.

The chain carries TRBV2 and TRBJ2-7; TRBD2 matches 16 bases. This CDR3 contains 16 residues. After removal of 7 bases from V and 6 bases from J, the junction contained 9 bases not matched to a gene. The germline gives CDR1 SNHLY, CDR2 FYNNEI. The CDR3 DNA reads TGTGCCAGCACTCTGGGACTAGCGGGAGGGCCGGTCGAGCAGTACTTC. It codes for CASTLGLAGGPVEQYF.

The chain's CDR3 is CASSNQGPSGGELFF. CDR3 in DNA: TGTGCCAGCTCTAACCAAGGCCCGAGCGGCGGGGAGCTGTTTTTT. The rearrangement joins TRBV18 to TRBJ2-2, with a weak D call TRBD2 (5 bases). This CDR3 region has 15 residues. V was pared by 6 bases and J by 7 bases, with 18 bases between. CDR1 KGHSH and CDR2 LQKENI come from the germline V gene.

The genes are TRBV23-1 and TRBJ1-6, with a tentative D call TRBD1 (6 bases). TRBV23-1 falls under the ORF class, with uncertain function. The germline V and J ends were trimmed by 6 bases and 7 bases, with 10 bases remaining between them. The CDR3 length is 13 residues. CDR3 sequence (DNA): TGCGCCAGCAGACGACAGGAAAATTCACCCCTCCACTTT. Protein sequence: CASRRQENSPLHF.

The genes are TRBV27 and TRBJ2-7; 9 bases fit TRBD1. The germline V gene has CDR1 MNHEY and CDR2 SMNVEV (reference sequence). This CDR3 spans 16 amino acids. V lost 2 bases to trimming and J lost 3 bases; unmatched junction nucleotides: 8. CDR3 coding DNA: TGTGCCAGCAGTTTAGGGAGGACAGGGGTACTCTACGAGCAGTACTTC. Translation gives CASSLGRTGVLYEQYF.

V gene TRBV30 combines with J gene TRBJ2-2, with D possibly TRBD1 on 6 matching bases. V was pared by 2 bases and J by 1 base, with 14 bases between. The CDR3 contains 16 residues. Germline V lookup: CDR1 GTSNPN, CDR2 SVGIG (reference sequence). CDR3 region: CAWSWDTHMNTGELFF. The CDR3 bases are TGTGCCTGGAGTTGGGACACCCACATGAACACCGGGGAGCTGTTTTTT.

The chain couples TRBV6-6 to TRBJ2-7, with D tentatively TRBD1 (6 bases). Trimming left V 6 bases short and J 0 bases short, with 9 bases between. The CDR3 is made up of 13 amino acids. Germline V gives CDR1 MNHNY, CDR2 SVGAGI (reference sequence). CDR3 amino acids: CASSRDTSYEQYF. The CDR3 DNA reads TGTGCCAGCAGCCGGGACACCTCCTACGAGCAGTACTTC.

This rearrangement joins TRBV18 to TRBJ1-1, with D hard to call. Germline V gene data show CDR1 as KGHSH and CDR2 as LQKENI. Deletions cut 3 bases from V and 0 bases from J, with 20 bases between. The CDR3 sequence is 18 residues long. The CDR3 loop is CASSPQTSVLILNTEAFF. The CDR3 coding sequence is TGTGCCAGCTCACCGCAAACCTCGGTCCTGATCCTGAACACTGAAGCTTTCTTT. Supplemented by reference TRBV18 and TRBJ1-1, the full variable domain reads NAGVMQNPRHLVRRRGQEARLRCSPMKGHSHVYWYRQLPEEGLKFMVYLQKENIIDESGMPKERFSAEFPKEGPSILRIQQVVRGDSAAYFCASSPQTSVLILNTEAFFGQGTRLTVV.